The clone carrying this TCR beta chain has a count of ten or more. Its target is unknown. CDR1 is SGHTA and CDR2 is FQGNSA in the germline V gene. V shed 5 bases, J shed 2 bases, and the junction held 5 bases outside the gene matches. CDR3 length: 14 residues. This record belongs to a study of T-cell reconstitution after alpha-beta-depleted transplantation in children. The library targeted TCRbeta and was prepared with unique molecular identifiers. MiXCR was run by TCRdb on the PCR reads, yielding one entry per CDR3 protein. The sample yields 500,000 or so distinct CDR3 sequences, about 10% seen once. Study observations and caveats: Alpha-beta T cells about two months after transplant reportedly derived from several hundred expanded graft clones.

This specimen was PBMCs, mostly from graft donor cells, taken 180 days after TCRalphabeta/CD19-depleted stem cell transplant. The sequence derives from a female patient aged 2 to 10 who had a stem cell transplant for aplastic anemia, so the T cells may come from the graft donor. V gene TRBV7-2 combines with J gene TRBJ2-5; 7 bases fit TRBD1. The CDR3 sequence is CASSQNRGQETQYF. CDR3 DNA: TGTGCCAGCAGCCAAAACAGGGGACAAGAGACCCAGTACTTC.